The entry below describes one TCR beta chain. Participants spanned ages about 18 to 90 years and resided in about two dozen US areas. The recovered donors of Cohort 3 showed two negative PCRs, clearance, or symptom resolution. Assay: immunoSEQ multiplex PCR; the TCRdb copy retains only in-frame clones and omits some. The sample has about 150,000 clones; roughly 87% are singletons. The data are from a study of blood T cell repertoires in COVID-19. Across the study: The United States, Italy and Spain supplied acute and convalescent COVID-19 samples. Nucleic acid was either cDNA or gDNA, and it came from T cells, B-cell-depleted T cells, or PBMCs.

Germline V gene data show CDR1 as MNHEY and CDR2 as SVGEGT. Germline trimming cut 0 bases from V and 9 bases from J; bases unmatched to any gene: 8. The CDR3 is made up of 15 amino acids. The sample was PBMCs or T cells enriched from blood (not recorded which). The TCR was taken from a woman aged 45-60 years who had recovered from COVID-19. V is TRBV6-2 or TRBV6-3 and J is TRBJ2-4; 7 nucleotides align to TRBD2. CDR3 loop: CASSYSTGGSGIQYF. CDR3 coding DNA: TGTGCCAGCAGTTACTCGACCGGGGGGTCGGGCATTCAGTACTTC.